These 3 T cell receptor beta chains were sequenced from one sample in a study of shared clonotypes between healthy human individuals. Sequenced by immunoSEQ multiplex PCR; TCRdb stores in-frame clones only, minus some. The sample includes millions of clones, 90% to 95% of them seen just once. The sample was naive CD4+ T cells sorted from blood. Subset of the sample: CD45RA+ positively selected. These receptors originate from a man aged 18-30 years in good health.

About this clone: Other DNA sequences of this sample code for an identical CDR3. The chain joins TRBV5-1 to TRBJ2-2; tentative D call: TRBD1 (5 bases). Germline V gene data show CDR1 as SGHRS and CDR2 as YFSETQ. The V end lost 0 bases, the J end lost 3 bases, and 9 bases lay between the germline ends. This CDR3 has 15 amino acids. DNA for the CDR3: TGCGCCAGCAGCTTGGGGCAGGGTTACACCGGGGAGCTGTTTTTT. It codes for CASSLGQGYTGELFF.

The V and J genes are TRBV10-1 and TRBJ1-2; D is unclear. V shed 5 bases and J shed 2 bases, with 12 bases lying between them. Germline V gene sequence: CDR1 WNHNN, CDR2 SYGVQD (reference sequence). The CDR3 is 14 amino acids. CDR3 in amino acids: CASSPRDTNYGYTF. The DNA of the CDR3 is TGCGCCAGCAGTCCTCGCGACACGAACTATGGCTACACCTTC.

This clone was recorded only once. This chain uses TRBV27 with TRBJ2-6; D remains ambiguous. Germline CDR1 MNHEY, CDR2 SMNVEV (reference sequence). The CDR3 contains 16 residues. The V and J ends lost 2 bases and 0 bases respectively, with 8 bases between them. CDR3 DNA sequence: TGTGCCAGCAGTTTAGCCCGGATCTCTGGGGCCAACGTCCTGACTTTC. Protein: CASSLARISGANVLTF.